These 26 T cell receptor beta chains came from one sample sequenced in a study of blood T cell repertoires in COVID-19. Some clones are missing from TCRdb's copy, which holds only in-frame ones; the method was immunoSEQ multiplex PCR. The sample has approximately 90,000 clones, roughly 80% seen once. The material sequenced was peripheral blood. The source is a man aged 45-65 years with acute or convalescent COVID-19.

This chain uses TRBV5-6 with TRBJ1-2; D may be TRBD1 (5 bases). The CDR3 totals 17 residues. The V gene's germline CDR1 is SGHDT and CDR2 YYEEEE. V lost 4 bases and J 5 bases, leaving 24 bases between the germline ends. This CDR3 is CASSPEARDSRLYGYTF. The CDR3 bases are TGTGCCAGCAGCCCAGAGGCCAGGGATTCCCGGTTGTATGGCTACACCTTC.

The rearrangement links TRBV18 to TRBJ2-2, with 10 positions matching TRBD1. This CDR3 contains 16 residues. Trimming cost V 3 bases and J 6 bases; bases outside gene matches: 7. CDR1 is KGHSH, CDR2 LQKENI, per germline. CDR3 bases: TGTGCCAGCTCACCCCTAGGGGACAGGGGTTCCGGGGAGCTGTTTTTT. Residues: CASSPLGDRGSGELFF.

This clone is a singleton in its sample. The chain carries TRBV3-1 (or the pseudogene TRBV3-2) and TRBJ1-2, with a possible D match to TRBD1 (5 bases). V was trimmed by 9 bases and J by 9 bases, leaving 11 bases between them. Germline values: CDR1 LGHDT, CDR2 YNNKEL (reference sequence). CDR3 length: 10 amino acids. The CDR3 coding sequence is TGTGCCAGGAACAGGTATAGCTACACCTTC. It specifies CARNRYSYTF.

V and J are TRBV5-1 and TRBJ2-2; perhaps TRBD2 as D (6 bases). Per germline, CDR1 SGHRS and CDR2 YFSETQ. The CDR3 loop spans 15 amino acids. V lost 4 bases and J lost 1, with 11 bases in between. The CDR3 bases are TGCGCCAGCAGCGTGGGAGGAATGAACACCGGGGAGCTGTTTTTT. Its protein product is CASSVGGMNTGELFF.

CDR3 in amino acids: CASSLAGTSLYEQYF. The CDR3 bases are TGCGCCAGCAGCTTGGCGGGGACATCCCTCTACGAGCAGTACTTC. The chain links TRBV5-1 to TRBJ2-7; tentative D call: TRBD1 (6 bases). The V and J ends lost 0 bases and 3 bases respectively, with 13 bases between them. Germline V gene lookup returns CDR1 SGHRS and CDR2 YFSETQ. The length of the CDR3 is 15 residues. The whole variable domain, remainder taken from reference TRBV5-1 and TRBJ2-7, is KAGVTQTPRYLIKTRGQQVTLSCSPISGHRSVSWYQQTPGQGLQFLFEYFSETQRNKGNFPGRFSGRQFSNSRSEMNVSTLELGDSALYLCASSLAGTSLYEQYFGPGTRLTVT.

The rearrangement joins TRBV9 to TRBJ1-1, with 7 bases fitting TRBD1. Trimming at V came to 7 bases and at J to 5 bases, leaving 14 bases not matched to a gene. There are 15 residues in the CDR3. Germline V gene sequence: CDR1 SGDLS, CDR2 YYNGEE. Here the CDR3 DNA reads TGTGCCAGCGGGGGCCCGGACAGGCGAAGGACTGAAGCTTTCTTT. Its protein product is CASGGPDRRRTEAFF.

The chain joins TRBV5-5 to TRBJ2-5; 10 bases are shared with TRBD2. Trimming at V came to 0 bases and at J to 1 base, leaving 0 bases not matched to a gene. Germline V gene sequence: CDR1 SGHKS, CDR2 YYEKEE (reference sequence). The CDR3 sequence is 15 residues long. The CDR3 region is CASSLGLAGQETQYF. The DNA for the CDR3 is TGTGCCAGCAGCTTGGGACTAGCGGGCCAAGAGACCCAGTACTTC.

The gene calls are TRBV27 and TRBJ2-7; perhaps TRBD2 as D (6 bases). Germline V gives CDR1 MNHEY, CDR2 SMNVEV (reference sequence). Trimming stripped 6 bases from V and 0 bases from J, with 18 bases between. The CDR3 totals 16 residues. This CDR3 reads CASRRTGTWSSYEQYF. The CDR3 bases are TGTGCCAGCAGAAGAACCGGGACTTGGAGCTCCTACGAGCAGTACTTC.

The CDR3 bases are TGTGCCAGCAGCTTAGTGAGCGCAGGGCCCGAGACCCAGTACTTC. Translation gives CASSLVSAGPETQYF. This chain uses TRBV7-9 with TRBJ2-5; perhaps TRBD1 as D (5 bases). This CDR3 has 15 amino acids. Germline V gene sequence: CDR1 SEHNR, CDR2 FQNEAQ (reference sequence). Trimming removed 1 base from V and 5 bases from J, with 14 bases in between.

This chain links TRBV7-2 with TRBJ1-2; D remains unclear. From germline, CDR1 is SGHTA and CDR2 FQGNSA. The CDR3 loop spans 17 amino acids. V lost 4 bases and J 5 bases, leaving 23 bases between the germline ends. DNA of the CDR3: TGTGCCAGCAGCTACGGGATCACGTCTCGACCGGGATATGGCTACACCTTC. This encodes CASSYGITSRPGYGYTF.

V gene TRBV27 combines with J gene TRBJ1-2; maybe TRBD1 (6 bases). Germline CDR1 MNHEY, CDR2 SMNVEV (reference sequence). V was shortened by 5 bases and J by 4 bases, with 26 bases between the two germline ends. This CDR3 is 18 amino acids long. Here the CDR3 DNA reads TGTGCCAGCAGTCCGTGGTCAGGGGCTGGCCCTTTAGGCTATGGCTACACCTTC. This gives the protein CASSPWSGAGPLGYGYTF.

This chain uses TRBV28 with TRBJ2-7; D may be TRBD1 (5 bases). Germline assignment: CDR1 MDHEN and CDR2 SYDVKM. Between the trimmed V and J ends, which lost 6 bases and 3 bases, there was a span of 9 bases. CDR3 length equals 12 residues. CDR3 sequence (DNA): TGTGCCAGCAGCCGCGGACACTACGAGCAGTACTTC. This encodes CASSRGHYEQYF. Full variable domain (rest looked up from reference TRBV28 and TRBJ2-7): DVKVTQSSRYLVKRTGEKVFLECVQDMDHENMFWYRQDPGLGLRLIYFSYDVKMKEKGDIPEGYSVSREKKERFSLILESASTNQTSMYLCASSRGHYEQYFGPGTRLTVT.

In DNA form, the CDR3 reads TGCGCCAGCAGCCAAGACCTTAGCGGGAGTAGCACCGGGGAGCTGTTTTTT. It specifies CASSQDLSGSSTGELFF. The genes are TRBV4-3 and TRBJ2-2; 9 bases align to TRBD2. In germline, CDR1 is LGHNA, CDR2 YSLEER. The CDR3 is made up of 17 amino acids. J gave up 4 bases and V 0 bases, and 6 bases lay outside the gene matches.

The chain links TRBV30 to TRBJ2-3, with a weak D call TRBD2 (5 bases). Germline CDR1 and CDR2: GTSNPN and SVGIG (reference sequence). The V end lost 3 bases, the J end lost 2 bases, and 12 bases lay between the germline ends. The CDR3 is made up of 14 amino acids. The CDR3 DNA sequence: TGTGCCTGGAGCCAACTAGGTTCCACAGATACGCAGTATTTT. It is translated as CAWSQLGSTDTQYF.

This clone was seen just once. The V call is TRBV15, the J call TRBJ2-1; 9 bases fit TRBD1. This CDR3 region has 13 residues. From germline, CDR1 is LNHNV and CDR2 YYDKDF (reference sequence). J was trimmed by 10 bases and V by 5 bases; bases with no gene match: 6. CDR3 sequence (DNA): TGTGCCACCAGCTACATAACAGGGGGCGAGCAGTTCTTC. It codes for CATSYITGGEQFF.

DNA of the CDR3: TGCGCCAGCAGCGGCGGCGGGGGTCCAGATACGCAGTATTTT. Its translation is CASSGGGGPDTQYF. This rearrangement joins TRBV5-1 to TRBJ2-3, with 7 bases fitting TRBD2. The CDR3 sequence is 14 residues long. Germline assignment: CDR1 SGHRS and CDR2 YFSETQ. V shed 4 bases and J 4 bases; nucleotides not matched to a gene: 6.

This clone was seen only once. The chain carries TRBV7-9 and TRBJ2-1, with 10 positions matching TRBD1. With V trimmed by 4 bases and J by 7 bases, 4 bases remained unmatched. The CDR3 loop spans 14 amino acids. Per the germline V gene, CDR1 is SEHNR and CDR2 is FQNEAQ (reference sequence). CDR3 DNA: TGTGCCAGCAGCTCGGGACAGGGGAGGAATGAGCAGTTCTTC. Translation: CASSSGQGRNEQFF.

This rearrangement joins TRBV10-1 to TRBJ1-2, with D possibly matching TRBD1 (6 bases). Trimming took off 4 bases at V and 1 base at J, with 10 bases between the two ends. CDR3 length equals 14 residues. CDR1 is WNHNN and CDR2 is SYGVQD in the germline V gene (reference sequence). CDR3 coding DNA: TGCGCCAGCAGTGGGGACACCCGTAACTATGGCTACACCTTC. Protein: CASSGDTRNYGYTF.

The V gene is TRBV6-6, the J gene TRBJ1-2; weak D call: TRBD1 (6 bases). The CDR3 loop spans 13 amino acids. The V and J ends lost 6 bases and 0 bases respectively, with 8 bases between them. Germline assignment: CDR1 MNHNY and CDR2 SVGAGI (reference sequence). DNA for the CDR3: TGTGCCAGCAGGGACAGAGCTAACTATGGCTACACCTTC. Amino acid sequence: CASRDRANYGYTF.

This clone occurred once. The chain uses TRBV29-1 and TRBJ2-7, with TRBD1 identical over 9 bases. Germline V CDR1 and CDR2: SQVTM, ANQGSEA. J lost 5 bases, V lost 7 bases, and 9 bases had no gene match. This CDR3 has 13 residues. CDR3 region: CSAIRDRDHEQYF. The DNA for the CDR3 is TGCAGCGCGATCCGGGACAGGGACCACGAGCAGTACTTC.

The J gene is TRBJ2-7, the V gene TRBV3-1 (or the pseudogene TRBV3-2); the D is unclear. The CDR3 is made up of 14 amino acids. Looked up from germline, CDR1 is LGHDT and CDR2 is YNNKEL (reference sequence). Trimming took 3 bases from V and 0 from J, leaving 9 bases between them. The chain's CDR3 is CASSQADSSYEQYF. CDR3 coding DNA: TGTGCCAGCAGCCAGGCAGATTCCTCCTACGAGCAGTACTTC.

The chain carries TRBV7-3 and TRBJ2-1, with 9 bases aligning to TRBD2. The CDR3 runs to 15 residues. Germline V gives CDR1 SGHTA, CDR2 FQGTGA. V trimming: 7 bases; J trimming: 8 bases; junction bases outside the gene matches: 12. For the CDR3, the DNA is TGTGCCAGCAAGCGGGCGGGAGGGCCTGGTCATGAGCAGTTCTTC. Translating it yields CASKRAGGPGHEQFF.

This clone was seen a single time. J is TRBJ2-2 and V is TRBV5-1; TRBD1 is a possible D gene (6 bases). There are 14 residues in the CDR3. CDR1 is SGHRS and CDR2 is YFSETQ in the germline V gene. V shed 8 bases and J shed 3 bases, with 14 bases lying between them. This CDR3 is CASNSRGDTGELFF. DNA for the CDR3: TGCGCCAGTAACTCCAGGGGTGACACCGGGGAGCTGTTTTTT.

V is TRBV4-3 and J is TRBJ2-7; 11 nucleotides line up with TRBD1. Germline loops: CDR1 LGHNA, CDR2 YSLEER. Trimming took 0 bases from V and 6 from J; bases not matched to a gene: 7. This CDR3 is 16 amino acids long. The CDR3 region is CASSQDSGTGGREQYF. Written as DNA, the CDR3 is TGCGCCAGCAGCCAAGATTCAGGGACAGGGGGTCGCGAGCAGTACTTC.

There are a few counts of this clone. J is TRBJ2-7 and V is TRBV12-3 or TRBV12-4, with D possibly being TRBD2 (5 bases). The CDR3 runs 13 residues. The germline V and J ends were trimmed by 5 bases and 0 bases, with 8 bases remaining between them. The CDR3: CASSPGNSYEQYF. Written as DNA, the CDR3 is TGTGCCAGCAGTCCCGGGAACTCCTACGAGCAGTACTTC.

The chain links TRBV6-2 or TRBV6-3 to TRBJ2-7, with unresolved D. Per germline, CDR1 MNHEY and CDR2 SVGEGT. V was trimmed by 4 bases and J by 2 bases, leaving 12 bases between them. There are 14 residues in the CDR3. The CDR3 sequence: CASSFLAGPYEQYF. As DNA, the CDR3 is TGTGCCAGCAGTTTCCTGGCAGGTCCCTACGAGCAGTACTTC.